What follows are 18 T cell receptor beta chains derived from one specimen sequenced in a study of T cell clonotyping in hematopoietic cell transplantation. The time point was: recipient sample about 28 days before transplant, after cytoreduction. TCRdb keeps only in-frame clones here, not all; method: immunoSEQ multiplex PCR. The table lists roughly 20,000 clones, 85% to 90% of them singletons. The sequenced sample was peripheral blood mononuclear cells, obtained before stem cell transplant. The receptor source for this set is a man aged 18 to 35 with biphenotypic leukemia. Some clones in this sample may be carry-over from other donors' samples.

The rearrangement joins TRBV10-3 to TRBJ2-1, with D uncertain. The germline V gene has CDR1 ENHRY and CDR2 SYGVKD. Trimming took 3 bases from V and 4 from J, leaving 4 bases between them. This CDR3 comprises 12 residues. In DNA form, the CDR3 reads TGTGCCATCAGTGAAGAGTACAATGAGCAGTTCTTC. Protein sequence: CAISEEYNEQFF.

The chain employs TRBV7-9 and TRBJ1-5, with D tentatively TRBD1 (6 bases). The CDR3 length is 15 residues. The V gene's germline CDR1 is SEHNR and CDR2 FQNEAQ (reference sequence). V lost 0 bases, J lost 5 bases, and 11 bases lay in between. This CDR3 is CASSLAKGGDQPQHF. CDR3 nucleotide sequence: TGTGCCAGCAGCTTAGCCAAGGGGGGCGATCAGCCCCAGCATTTT.

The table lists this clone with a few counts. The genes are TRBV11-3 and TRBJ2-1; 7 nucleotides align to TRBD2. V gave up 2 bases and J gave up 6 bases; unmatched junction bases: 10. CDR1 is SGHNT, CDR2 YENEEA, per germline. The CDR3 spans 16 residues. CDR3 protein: CASSLWAGLFLNEQFF. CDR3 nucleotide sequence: TGTGCCAGCAGCTTATGGGCGGGACTATTCCTCAATGAGCAGTTCTTC.

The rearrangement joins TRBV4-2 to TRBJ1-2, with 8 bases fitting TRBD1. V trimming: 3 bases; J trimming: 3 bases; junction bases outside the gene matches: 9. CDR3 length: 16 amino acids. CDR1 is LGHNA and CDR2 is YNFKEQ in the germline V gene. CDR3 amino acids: CASSHRQGALDYGYTF. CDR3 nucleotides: TGTGCCAGCAGCCATCGTCAGGGGGCTCTGGACTATGGCTACACCTTC.

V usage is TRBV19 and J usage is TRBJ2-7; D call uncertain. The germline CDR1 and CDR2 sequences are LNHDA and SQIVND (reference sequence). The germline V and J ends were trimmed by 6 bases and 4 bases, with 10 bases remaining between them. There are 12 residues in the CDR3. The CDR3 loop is CASSENLYEQYF. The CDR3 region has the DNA TGTGCCAGTAGCGAGAACTTATACGAGCAGTACTTC.

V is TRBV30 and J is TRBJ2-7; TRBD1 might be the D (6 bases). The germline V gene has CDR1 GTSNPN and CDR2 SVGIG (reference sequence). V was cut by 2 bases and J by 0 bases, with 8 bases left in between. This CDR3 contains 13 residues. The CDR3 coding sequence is TGTGCCTGGAGTAGACAGGCCTCCTACGAGCAGTACTTC. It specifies CAWSRQASYEQYF.

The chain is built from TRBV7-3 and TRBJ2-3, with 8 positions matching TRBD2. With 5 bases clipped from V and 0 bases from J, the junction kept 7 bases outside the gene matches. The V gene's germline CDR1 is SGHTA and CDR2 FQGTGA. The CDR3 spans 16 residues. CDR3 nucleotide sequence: TGTGCCAGCAGCCGGGGTAGCGGGGTTAGCACAGATACGCAGTATTTT. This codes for CASSRGSGVSTDTQYF.

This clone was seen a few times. The CDR3 sequence: CASSYNADGELFF. For the CDR3, the DNA is TGTGCCAGCAGTTACAATGCGGACGGGGAGCTGTTTTTT. The chain links TRBV6-6 to TRBJ2-2; D not resolved. The germline V and J ends were trimmed by 2 bases and 7 bases, with 8 bases remaining between them. CDR1 MNHNY and CDR2 SVGAGI come from the germline V gene (reference sequence). The CDR3 is 13 residues long.

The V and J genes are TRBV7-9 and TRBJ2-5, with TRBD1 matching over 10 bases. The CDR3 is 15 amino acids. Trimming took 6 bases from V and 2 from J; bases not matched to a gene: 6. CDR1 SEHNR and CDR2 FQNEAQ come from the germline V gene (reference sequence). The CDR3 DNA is TGTGCCAGCAGTGCGACAGGGGGCCATCAAGAGACCCAGTACTTC. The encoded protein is CASSATGGHQETQYF.

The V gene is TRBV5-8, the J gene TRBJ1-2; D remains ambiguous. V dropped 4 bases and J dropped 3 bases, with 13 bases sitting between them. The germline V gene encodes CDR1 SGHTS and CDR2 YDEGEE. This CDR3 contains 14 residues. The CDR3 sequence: CASSPSLFDYGYTF. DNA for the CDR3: TGTGCCAGCAGCCCCTCCCTATTTGACTATGGCTACACCTTC.

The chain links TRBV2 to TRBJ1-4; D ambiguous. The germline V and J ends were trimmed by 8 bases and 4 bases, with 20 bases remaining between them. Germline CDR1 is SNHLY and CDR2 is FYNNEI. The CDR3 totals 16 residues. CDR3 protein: CASSNLAALNNEKLFF. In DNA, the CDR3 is TGTGCCAGCTCTAATCTAGCGGCCCTTAATAATGAAAAACTGTTTTTT.

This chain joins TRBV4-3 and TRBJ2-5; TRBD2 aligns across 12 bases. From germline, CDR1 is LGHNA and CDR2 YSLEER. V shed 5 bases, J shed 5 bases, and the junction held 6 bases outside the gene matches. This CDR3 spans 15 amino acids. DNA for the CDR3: TGCGCCAGCAGCGGAGGACTAGCGGGATACGAGACCCAGTACTTC. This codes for CASSGGLAGYETQYF.

In DNA form, the CDR3 reads TGTGCCAGCAGCTTAAGGACCCTCTCGACGAATGAAAAACTGTTTTTT. This translates into CASSLRTLSTNEKLFF. V is TRBV7-2 and J is TRBJ1-4, with unresolved D. Trimming removed 2 bases from V and 5 bases from J, with 15 bases in between. The CDR3 runs to 16 residues. In germline, CDR1 is SGHTA, CDR2 FQGNSA.

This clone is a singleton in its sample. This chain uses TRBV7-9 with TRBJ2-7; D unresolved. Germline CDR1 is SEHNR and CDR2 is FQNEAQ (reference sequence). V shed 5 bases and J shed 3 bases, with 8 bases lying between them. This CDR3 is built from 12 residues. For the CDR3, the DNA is TGTGCCAGCAGCGGACCCCGCTACGAGCAGTACTTC. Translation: CASSGPRYEQYF.

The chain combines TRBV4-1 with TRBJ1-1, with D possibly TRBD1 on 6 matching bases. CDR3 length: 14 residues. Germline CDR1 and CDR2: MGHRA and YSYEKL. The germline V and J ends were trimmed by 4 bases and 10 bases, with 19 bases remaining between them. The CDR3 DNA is TGCGCCAGCAGCCGAAGGGACGTTGAACAGGGAGCTTTCTTT. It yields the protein CASSRRDVEQGAFF.

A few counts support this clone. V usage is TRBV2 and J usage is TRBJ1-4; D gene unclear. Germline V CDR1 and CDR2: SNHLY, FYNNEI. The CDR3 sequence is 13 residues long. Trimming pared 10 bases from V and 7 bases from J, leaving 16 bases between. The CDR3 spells CATSPGDSEKLFF. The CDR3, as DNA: TGTGCCACCAGCCCCGGAGATTCTGAAAAACTGTTTTTT.

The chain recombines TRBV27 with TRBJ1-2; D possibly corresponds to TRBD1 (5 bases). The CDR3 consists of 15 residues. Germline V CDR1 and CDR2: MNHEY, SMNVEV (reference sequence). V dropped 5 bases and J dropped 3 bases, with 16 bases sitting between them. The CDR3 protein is CASSPRWGGDYGYTF. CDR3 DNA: TGTGCCAGCAGTCCGCGCTGGGGGGGGGACTATGGCTACACCTTC.

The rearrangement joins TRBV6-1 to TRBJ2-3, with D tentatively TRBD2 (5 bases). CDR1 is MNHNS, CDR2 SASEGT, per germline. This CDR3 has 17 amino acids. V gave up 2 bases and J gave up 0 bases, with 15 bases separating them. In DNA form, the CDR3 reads TGTGCCAGCAGTGAACGAAGTAGCGTTGCTAGCACAGATACGCAGTATTTT. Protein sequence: CASSERSSVASTDTQYF.